This entry is about one T cell receptor (beta chain). Its target is unknown. Germline lookup yields CDR1 SGHDT and CDR2 YYEEEE. The CDR3 is 15 amino acids. These data belong to a study of T cells expressing NK-cell markers. Study details: Sorted CD3+CD56+NKG2C+, CD3+CD56+NKG2C- and CD3+CD56-NKG2C+ T cells provided the TCR beta repertoires. There were seven HCMV-seropositive donors and one seronegative donor among the eight sequenced.

TCRdb reworked the 5' RACE reads into one entry per CDR3 protein, no DNA. The sample has about 390,000 distinct CDR3 sequences. General study findings and limits: These clonotypes, the leaders elsewhere, also led the CD3+CD56-NKG2C+ fraction in a handful of donors. HCMV specificity of the expanded NKG2C+ T cell clones stayed unclear.

The sequenced sample consisted of blood T cells: a sorted CD56 or NKG2C T cell subset, CD4+ or CD8+ T cells, or bulk PBMC T cells (not recorded which). The chain joins TRBV5-6 to TRBJ1-1; the D gene TCRdb calls, TRBD1, cannot be checked with no DNA. The clonotype comes from a woman aged 50 to 60 in good health. CDR3 loop: CASSFRQGMGTEAFF.